The 21 T cell receptor beta chains presented below share a single source sample, sequenced in a study of blood T cell repertoires in COVID-19. The method was immunoSEQ multiplex PCR; TCRdb's version includes in-frame clones alone and lacks a portion of them. The sample consists of approximately 75,000 clones, around 88% of them appearing once. Sequencing was done on a sample of peripheral blood. These receptor sequences come from a man older than 75 with COVID-19, enrolled during active disease.

The chain joins TRBV4-1 to TRBJ2-7; 12 bases agree with TRBD1. The CDR3 is 15 amino acids. The J segment lost 5 bases and the V segment lost 4 bases, leaving 6 bases of the junction unmatched. CDR1 and CDR2 from the germline V gene are MGHRA and YSYEKL. The CDR3 DNA follows: TGCGCCAGCAGCCGACCGGGACAGGGGGCCGACGAGCAGTACTTC. Residues: CASSRPGQGADEQYF.

The rearrangement links TRBV6-5 to TRBJ2-7; a weak D match, TRBD2 (6 bases). CDR1 MNHEY and CDR2 SVGAGI come from the germline V gene. This CDR3 spans 14 amino acids. Trimming removed 10 bases at V and 1 base at J, with 17 bases between. This chain's CDR3 is CATTPSAGSYEQYF. The CDR3 DNA is TGTGCCACCACCCCTAGTGCGGGGTCCTACGAGCAGTACTTC.

The gene calls are TRBV19 and TRBJ1-5; 7 positions agree with TRBD1. The CDR3 contains 14 residues. In germline, CDR1 is LNHDA, CDR2 SQIVND (reference sequence). V gave up 11 bases and J gave up 3 bases; unmatched junction bases: 10. CDR3 in amino acids: CACRQGNDNQPQHF. The DNA of the CDR3 is TGTGCCTGCAGACAGGGAAATGACAATCAGCCCCAGCATTTT.

In this sample, this clone turned up once. The V and J genes are TRBV5-1 and TRBJ1-4; 7 bases are a match to TRBD1. The CDR3 is 15 residues long. The germline V gene encodes CDR1 SGHRS and CDR2 YFSETQ. Trimming at V came to 1 base and at J to 9 bases, leaving 9 bases not matched to a gene. The CDR3: CASSLYEGAIQKLFF. In DNA, the CDR3 is TGCGCCAGCAGCTTGTACGAGGGGGCGATTCAAAAACTGTTTTTT.

The chain carries TRBV6-2 or TRBV6-3 and TRBJ1-6, with D possibly matching TRBD1 (6 bases). This CDR3 is 14 amino acids long. The ends were cut back, 4 bases at V and 4 bases at J, with 8 bases in the middle. CDR1 and CDR2 from the germline V gene are MNHEY and SVGEGT. CDR3 sequence: CASSSRGYNSPLHF. The CDR3 region has the DNA TGTGCCAGCAGTTCCAGGGGTTATAATTCACCCCTCCACTTT.

The gene calls are TRBV6-6 and TRBJ1-5; TRBD1 matches at 8 bases. Germline CDR1 is MNHNY and CDR2 is SVGAGI (reference sequence). V trimming: 6 bases; J trimming: 2 bases; junction bases outside the gene matches: 9. The CDR3 contains 16 residues. This CDR3 reads CASSFSPTGGNQPQHF. The CDR3, as DNA: TGTGCCAGCAGCTTCTCCCCGACAGGGGGCAATCAGCCCCAGCATTTT.

This clone was seen a single time. V gene TRBV5-5 combines with J gene TRBJ2-4, with D possibly being TRBD2 (6 bases). The length of the CDR3 is 17 residues. Germline CDR1 is SGHKS and CDR2 is YYEKEE (reference sequence). V lost 0 bases and J 0 bases, leaving 13 bases between the germline ends. The CDR3 DNA follows: TGTGCCAGCAGCTTGGTAGGCGGGACCCTAGCCAAAAACATTCAGTACTTC. Residues: CASSLVGGTLAKNIQYF.

The genes are TRBV2 and TRBJ2-1; possibly TRBD2 for D (5 bases). The V end lost 8 bases, the J end lost 0 bases, and 11 bases lay between the germline ends. CDR1 SNHLY and CDR2 FYNNEI come from the germline V gene. CDR3 size: 14 residues. The CDR3 region has the DNA TGTGCCAGCTCAAGCGGATTCTCCTACAATGAGCAGTTCTTC. Translation: CASSSGFSYNEQFF.

The chain couples TRBV5-1 to TRBJ2-3; the D gene is possibly TRBD2 (5 bases). Germline V CDR1 and CDR2: SGHRS, YFSETQ. The CDR3 has 14 residues. With 5 bases removed from V and 1 base from J, the gap between germline ends came to 11 bases. CDR3 protein: CASSFTGGTDTQYF. The CDR3 DNA reads as TGCGCCAGCAGTTTTACCGGGGGCACAGATACGCAGTATTTT.

In DNA form, the CDR3 reads TGTGCCAGCAGCTTATCTCGTCCCGGGACCGGGGAGCTGTTTTTT. It is translated as CASSLSRPGTGELFF. J is TRBJ2-2 and V is TRBV7-3; D uncertain. The germline V gene encodes CDR1 SGHTA and CDR2 FQGTGA. The germline V and J ends were trimmed by 2 bases and 5 bases, with 12 bases remaining between them. CDR3 length equals 15 residues.

The gene calls are TRBV9 and TRBJ1-5; D is unclear. V was trimmed by 7 bases and J by 9 bases, leaving 17 bases between them. From germline, CDR1 is SGDLS and CDR2 YYNGEE. The CDR3 extends over 13 amino acids. CDR3 protein: CASLAAARRPQHF. The CDR3 coding sequence is TGTGCCAGCCTTGCGGCCGCCCGGAGGCCCCAGCATTTT.

This rearrangement joins TRBV10-3 to TRBJ1-2; the match to TRBD1 covers 7 bases. V lost 4 bases to trimming and J lost 4 bases; unmatched junction nucleotides: 9. Germline V lookup: CDR1 ENHRY, CDR2 SYGVKD. The CDR3 is made up of 15 amino acids. CDR3 coding DNA: TGTGCCATCAGTGGGCCCGGGACAGAGCTCTATGGCTACACCTTC. It codes for CAISGPGTELYGYTF.

The J gene is TRBJ1-5, the V gene TRBV7-4; D is unclear. V was clipped by 0 bases and J by 5 bases, with 11 bases between them. CDR3 length equals 15 residues. CDR1 and CDR2 (germline): SGHVT, SQSDAQ. CDR3 region: CASSLAIAVDQPQHF. CDR3 in DNA: TGTGCCAGCAGCTTAGCGATCGCAGTTGATCAGCCCCAGCATTTT. The full variable domain, completed using reference TRBV7-4 and TRBJ1-5, is GAGVSQSPRYKVAKRGRDVALRCDSISGHVTLYWYRQTLGQGSEVLTYSQSDAQRDKSGRPSGRFSAERPERSVSTLKIQRTEQGDSAVYLCASSLAIAVDQPQHFGDGTRLSIL.

This rearrangement joins TRBV4-2 to TRBJ2-2; TRBD1 might be the D (5 bases). CDR3 length equals 15 residues. Germline assignment: CDR1 LGHNA and CDR2 YNFKEQ. Trimming took 0 bases from V and 3 from J, leaving 8 bases between them. This CDR3 is CASSQDRQYTGELFF. The CDR3 nucleotides are TGTGCCAGCAGCCAAGACAGACAGTACACCGGGGAGCTGTTTTTT.

This sequence joins TRBV10-3 and TRBJ1-3; D is uncertain. The CDR3 sequence is 14 residues long. Germline V lookup: CDR1 ENHRY, CDR2 SYGVKD. Trimming took 3 bases from V and 6 from J, leaving 12 bases between them. The CDR3 protein is CAISESIEENTIYF. The CDR3, as DNA: TGTGCCATCAGTGAATCCATCGAGGAAAACACCATATATTTT.

This clone has just one count. The J gene is TRBJ1-5, the V gene TRBV7-2; D is perhaps TRBD1 (6 bases). V gave up 6 bases and J gave up 5 bases, with 20 bases separating them. CDR3 size: 16 residues. Germline V lookup: CDR1 SGHTA, CDR2 FQGNSA. In nucleotides, the CDR3 is TGTGCCAGCAGACTGGACAGTGGGGGGGCATATCAGCCCCAGCATTTT. Protein product: CASRLDSGGAYQPQHF.

This chain uses TRBV3-1 (or the pseudogene TRBV3-2) with TRBJ1-3; unclear D gene. Germline lookup yields CDR1 LGHDT and CDR2 YNNKEL (reference sequence). The CDR3 covers 15 residues. The V and J ends lost 4 bases and 0 bases respectively, with 10 bases between them. As DNA, the CDR3 is TGTGCCAGCAGCCCTGACACGTTCTCTGGAAACACCATATATTTT. Translating it yields CASSPDTFSGNTIYF.

The chain combines TRBV27 with TRBJ1-1, with 8 nucleotides matching TRBD1. Germline CDR1 reads MNHEY; CDR2 reads SMNVEV (reference sequence). V gave up 5 bases and J gave up 3 bases; unmatched junction bases: 2. The length of the CDR3 is 13 residues. The CDR3 sequence is CASSVDRDTEAFF. Written as DNA, the CDR3 is TGTGCCAGCAGTGTGGACAGGGACACTGAAGCTTTCTTT.

In its sample, this clone was seen once. One end of the junction does not line up with germline, which may come from a read error. The genes are TRBV6-2 or TRBV6-3 and TRBJ1-1, with no clear D. Germline CDR1 MNHEY, CDR2 SVGEGT. The CDR3 has 12 residues. The CDR3 bases are TGTGCCAGCAGTCTTGAAAACACCGAAGCTTTCTTT. Encoded protein: CASSLENTEAFF.

J is TRBJ1-4 and V is TRBV14; a weak D match, TRBD1 (6 bases). Trimming shortened V by 2 bases and J by 8 bases, and 9 bases separated the two germline ends. Per the germline V gene, CDR1 is SGHDN and CDR2 is FVKESK. This CDR3 is built from 13 residues. CDR3 DNA sequence: TGTGCCAGCAGCCAATCGACAGGAGAAAAACTGTTTTTT. This gives the protein CASSQSTGEKLFF.

This sequence joins TRBV19 and TRBJ1-1; D is undetermined. This CDR3 has 14 amino acids. V lost 8 bases and J lost 0, with 13 bases in between. CDR1 and CDR2 (germline): LNHDA, SQIVND (reference sequence). The DNA for the CDR3 is TGTGCCAGTCGCGTTCGAGGAATGAACACTGAAGCTTTCTTT. Its translation: CASRVRGMNTEAFF.